The 18 T cell receptor beta chains presented below share a single source sample, sequenced in a study of blood T cell repertoires in COVID-19. The assay was immunoSEQ multiplex PCR, and TCRdb's table has in-frame clones only and misses some. The sample holds 150,000 to 200,000 clones, 80% to 85% seen once. The sequencing sample was made of peripheral blood. These receptors all stem from a human donor with acute or convalescent COVID-19. The donor label of this sample is uncertain.

The chain has TRBV9 and TRBJ2-3; 11 bases fit TRBD2. The trim removed 3 bases at V and 4 bases at J, leaving 7 bases unmatched. CDR3 size: 16 residues. Germline loops: CDR1 SGDLS, CDR2 YYNGEE. Written as DNA, the CDR3 is TGTGCCAGCAGCGGGGGATTAGCGGGAGGGGCAGATACGCAGTATTTT. Translating gives CASSGGLAGGADTQYF.

V gene TRBV28 combines with J gene TRBJ1-5; 10 bases are a match to TRBD1. Trimming removed 7 bases from V and 4 bases from J; junction bases left unmatched: 4. Per the germline V gene, CDR1 is MDHEN and CDR2 is SYDVKM. This CDR3 spans 14 amino acids. CDR3: CASISGQGNQPQHF. CDR3 bases: TGTGCCAGCATATCGGGACAGGGGAATCAGCCCCAGCATTTT.

The chain couples TRBV6-1 to TRBJ1-3; D might be TRBD1 (5 bases). CDR1 and CDR2 (germline): MNHNS, SASEGT. V dropped 2 bases and J dropped 0 bases, with 11 bases sitting between them. The CDR3 runs to 16 residues. DNA for the CDR3: TGTGCCAGCAGTGAAATGGGGCTCAGCTCTGGAAACACCATATATTTT. It encodes CASSEMGLSSGNTIYF.

The chain uses TRBV5-6 and TRBJ1-2; D is possibly TRBD1 (5 bases). The CDR3 covers 13 residues. V gave up 4 bases and J gave up 6 bases, with 13 bases separating them. CDR1 and CDR2 from the germline V gene are SGHDT and YYEEEE. CDR3 in amino acids: CASSPQGRDGYTF. The CDR3 DNA reads as TGTGCCAGCAGCCCCCAGGGCAGGGATGGCTACACCTTC.

The rearrangement links TRBV5-1 to TRBJ1-3; no clear D gene. V was pared by 0 bases and J by 0 bases, with 10 bases between. The CDR3 is 16 amino acids. Germline V gene data show CDR1 as SGHRS and CDR2 as YFSETQ. This chain's CDR3 is CASSLDGRPSGNTIYF. CDR3 sequence (DNA): TGCGCCAGCAGCTTGGACGGCAGGCCCTCTGGAAACACCATATATTTT. The variable domain in full, with the rest retrieved from reference TRBV5-1 and TRBJ1-3, is KAGVTQTPRYLIKTRGQQVTLSCSPISGHRSVSWYQQTPGQGLQFLFEYFSETQRNKGNFPGRFSGRQFSNSRSEMNVSTLELGDSALYLCASSLDGRPSGNTIYFGEGSWLTVV.

The V and J genes are TRBV19 and TRBJ2-3; the D gene is possibly TRBD2 (6 bases). Germline CDR1 reads LNHDA; CDR2 reads SQIVND (reference sequence). V was shortened by 10 bases and J by 4 bases, with 18 bases between the two germline ends. The CDR3 has 14 residues. The DNA for the CDR3 is TGTGCCACCTTTAGCGGTAAGAGGGCAGATACGCAGTATTTT. Amino acid sequence: CATFSGKRADTQYF.

The chain has TRBV21-1 and TRBJ2-1; TRBD2, the table's D call, lacks a check against the DNA. TRBV21-1 corresponds to a pseudogene. The CDR3 covers 15 residues. The CDR3 sequence is CASRPRVSPYNEQFF. In DNA form, the CDR3 reads TGTGCCAGCAGACCTCGGGTTAGCCCCTACAATGAGCAGTTCTTC.

The chain has TRBV2 and TRBJ2-1, with TRBD2 identical over 9 bases. The germline V gene has CDR1 SNHLY and CDR2 FYNNEI. The CDR3 has 15 residues. After removal of 2 bases from V and 6 bases from J, the junction contained 5 bases not matched to a gene. The CDR3 is CASSELAGELNEQFF. CDR3 DNA sequence: TGTGCCAGCAGTGAATTAGCGGGAGAGCTCAATGAGCAGTTCTTC. Complete variable domain (other parts from reference TRBV2 and TRBJ2-1): EPEVTQTPSHQVTQMGQEVILRCVPISNHLYFYWYRQILGQKVEFLVSFYNNEISEKSEIFDDQFSVERPDGSNFTLKIRSTKLEDSAMYFCASSELAGELNEQFFGPGTRLTVL.

The rearrangement uses TRBV28 and TRBJ1-1; 7 bases align to TRBD1. V was pared by 3 bases and J by 4 bases, with 8 bases of the junction left unmatched. This CDR3 has 15 residues. Germline values: CDR1 MDHEN, CDR2 SYDVKM. Here the CDR3 reads CASSFPTGRGTEAFF. In DNA form, the CDR3 reads TGTGCCAGCAGTTTTCCGACAGGGCGGGGCACTGAAGCTTTCTTT.

The chain links TRBV6-5 to TRBJ2-1; D remains ambiguous. V was trimmed by 2 bases and J by 9 bases, leaving 5 bases between them. CDR3 length equals 11 residues. Germline V lookup: CDR1 MNHEY, CDR2 SVGAGI. For the CDR3, the DNA is TGTGCCAGCAGTTACGGCGGTGAGCAGTTCTTC. Translated, it gives CASSYGGEQFF.

This clone was seen only once. The chain links TRBV25-1 to TRBJ1-1, with D tentatively TRBD1 (6 bases). The ends were cut back, 6 bases at V and 5 bases at J, with 16 bases in the middle. CDR1 and CDR2 (germline): MGHDK, SYGVNS. This CDR3 contains 14 residues. The CDR3 DNA reads as TGTGCCAGCAGCGCCCCGGGGGGCGTAACTGAAGCTTTCTTT. Protein product: CASSAPGGVTEAFF.

The chain links TRBV7-9 to TRBJ2-2; tentatively, D is TRBD1 (5 bases). Between the trimmed V and J ends, which lost 5 bases and 1 base, there was a span of 11 bases. From germline, CDR1 is SEHNR and CDR2 FQNEAQ (reference sequence). The CDR3 has 15 amino acids. CDR3 bases: TGTGCCAGCAGCCCTGACAGAAAGAACACCGGGGAGCTGTTTTTT. It encodes CASSPDRKNTGELFF.

This chain links TRBV19 with TRBJ1-4; the match to TRBD1 covers 8 bases. The V gene end was trimmed by 10 bases and the J gene end by 8 bases; junction bases not matched to a gene: 9. The CDR3 is 13 residues long. Looked up from germline, CDR1 is LNHDA and CDR2 is SQIVND (reference sequence). CDR3 sequence: CATSDRVKEKLFF. DNA for the CDR3: TGTGCCACCTCGGACAGGGTTAAAGAAAAACTGTTTTTT.

This chain connects TRBV28 to TRBJ2-1; 9 nucleotides match TRBD2. V shed 3 bases and J 10 bases; nucleotides not matched to a gene: 13. The CDR3 consists of 16 residues. In germline, CDR1 is MDHEN, CDR2 SYDVKM. The CDR3 here is CASSLLYGAGGREQFF. Written as DNA, the CDR3 is TGTGCCAGCAGTTTGCTTTATGGAGCGGGAGGTCGGGAGCAGTTCTTC. The full variable domain, rest sourced from reference TRBV28 and TRBJ2-1, is DVKVTQSSRYLVKRTGEKVFLECVQDMDHENMFWYRQDPGLGLRLIYFSYDVKMKEKGDIPEGYSVSREKKERFSLILESASTNQTSMYLCASSLLYGAGGREQFFGPGTRLTVL.

This chain uses TRBV2 with TRBJ2-3; 8 bases map to TRBD2. The J segment lost 3 bases and the V segment lost 5 bases, leaving 10 bases of the junction unmatched. CDR3 length equals 16 residues. Per germline, CDR1 SNHLY and CDR2 FYNNEI. Here the CDR3 DNA reads TGTGCCAGCAGTCCCCGGGGGGGCCTCCCGACAGATACGCAGTATTTT. The encoded protein is CASSPRGGLPTDTQYF.

V gene TRBV7-9 combines with J gene TRBJ1-2; D not resolved. The CDR3 covers 16 residues. CDR1 SEHNR and CDR2 FQNEAQ come from the germline V gene (reference sequence). Trimming took off 1 base at V and 2 bases at J, with 14 bases between the two ends. CDR3: CASSLEEAVWNYGYTF. CDR3 nucleotides: TGTGCCAGCAGCTTAGAGGAGGCAGTTTGGAACTATGGCTACACCTTC.

This chain links TRBV9 with TRBJ1-5, with 7 bases fitting TRBD1. This CDR3 is 14 amino acids long. The germline CDR1 and CDR2 sequences are SGDLS and YYNGEE. V dropped 4 bases and J dropped 3; count of bases not matched to a gene: 4. DNA of the CDR3: TGTGCCAGCAGCCAGGGACAGAACAATCAGCCCCAGCATTTT. It specifies CASSQGQNNQPQHF.

The chain has TRBV7-3 and TRBJ2-5, with D unresolved. Trimming left V 0 bases short and J 0 bases short, with 5 bases between. CDR3 length equals 14 residues. CDR1 is SGHTA and CDR2 is FQGTGA in the germline V gene. The CDR3 spells CASSLTSNQETQYF. The CDR3 region has the DNA TGTGCCAGCAGCTTAACAAGCAACCAAGAGACCCAGTACTTC.